This TCR beta chain stems from a study of T-cell memory formation after mild COVID-19. TCRdb reprocessed the 5' RACE reads via MiXCR and lists one record per CDR3 protein. The sample consists of 260,000 or so distinct CDR3 sequences, over 15% of them appearing once. The germline gives CDR1 SGHTA, CDR2 FQGNSA. This CDR3 contains 16 residues. V shed 5 bases, J shed 2 bases, and the junction held 8 bases outside the gene matches. Sequencing was carried out using PBMCs or a T cell subset sorted from them (not recorded which). The rearrangement links TRBV7-2 to TRBJ2-3, with 9 bases aligning to TRBD2. This sequence was found in a man in his late teens or twenties who had mild COVID-19 (a few samples of this study predate the infection). Cell type and time point are not known. The CDR3 DNA sequence: TGTGCCAGCAGCCTAGATCTAGCGGGGATCACAGATACGCAGTATTTT. Amino acid sequence: CASSLDLAGITDTQYF.